This TCR beta chain was sequenced in a study of T cell responses to AZD1222 COVID-19 vaccine (dated by TCRdb to the early 2020s). Broadly, across the study: A total of 233 trial participants underwent TCR sequencing, of whom about 210 had received two doses of AZD1222 and about 25 had received two doses of the MenACWY control vaccine. Trial participants were enrolled by age into subgroups of 18-55, 56-69 and 70-plus years, and around 150, 28 and 57 TCR-sequenced participants, respectively, were included in these subgroups.

A remark on this clone: Its binding antigen is unknown. Base-call qualities are not available, and no considerably larger clone is one nucleotide away.

Points the paper makes about the study in general: The whole spike protein was spanned by vaccine-associated CD4 TCRs, and dominant responses were seen in regions 160-218 and 743-854. Epitopes outside the regions mutated in the B.1.351 and B.1.1.7 variants were reportedly recognized by nearly half of the unique spike-specific TCRs. Conclusions about previously exposed vaccinees are limited, since just six or seven AZD1222 recipients were seropositive for SARS-CoV-2 at baseline. The 56-69-year group was small, and its depth increase did not reach significance, likely because of low power. Participants were mostly white British, with more females than males. The authors suggested clonal diversity may have been underestimated. Spike-specific TCR breadth and depth rose significantly after two AZD1222 doses compared with day 0 and with MenACWY recipients. Because no day 14 peak-response samples were available, repertoires were characterized only after the peak T cell response.

Read against the paper, the sample's time point label means: about 28 days (+/-7) after the second vaccine dose. AZD1222 recipients whose second dose came at about 4 weeks and those whose second dose came at about 12 weeks were combined into one group, since spike-specific TCR depth and breadth did not differ between the two schedules. Vaccinee samples came from UK trials COV001 and COV002, including a single-blind randomized controlled phase 2/3 trial of AZD1222 (ChAdOx1 nCoV-19) in healthy adults. For TCRbeta chain sequencing, PBMC samples from trial participants were taken at day 0 and at day 28 after the second dose. Including the terminal cysteine and phenylalanine, the CDR3 comprises 16 residues. CDR3 DNA is the only sequence kept; it has 48 bases, read in frame from the first base. Taken from the germline V gene (reference sequence), the CDR1 and CDR2 loops are LNHDA and SQIVND. V is cut by 3 bases and J by 2 bases, and the space between the germline ends is 16 bases.

The CDR3 regions of human TCRbeta chains were subjected to immunosequencing. The paper's processing steps were these. Repertoire TCRs were checked for matches against a reference library of SARS-CoV-2-specific TCRs that had been generated using the MIRA antigen-specificity platform. Breadth meant the fraction of unique TCRs that were SARS-CoV-2-associated, whereas depth meant the fraction of total T cells that were SARS-CoV-2-associated. Using the MIRA data, every spike-specific TCR was mapped to the spike region that the TCR reacted to and assigned to either a CD4 or a CD8 class. Log10-transformed breadth and depth values were compared by one-way ANOVA with Sidak's multiple comparisons tests. TCRdb's version of the immuneACCESS table is confined to in-frame rearrangements and falls short of the full clone set. An unresolved V gene accounts for under half of the shortfall where checked; the remainder is of unknown origin. V, J and clone size reflect that table, while D and trimming were determined from the DNA. The sample has over 150,000 clones on record, 88% of them singletons. The ten largest clones represent around a tenth of the sample.

The TCR originated in an adult who received the AZD1222 COVID-19 vaccine. The sequencing used peripheral blood, collected 28 days after the second AZD1222 dose. This sequence uses TRBV19 and TRBJ1-1; the best D guess is TRBD1, with 6 bases matching. The base sequence is TGTGCCAGTAGTATCTGGGGGCCTGTAGGAAACACTGAAGCTTTCTTT. This is translated as CASSIWGPVGNTEAFF.